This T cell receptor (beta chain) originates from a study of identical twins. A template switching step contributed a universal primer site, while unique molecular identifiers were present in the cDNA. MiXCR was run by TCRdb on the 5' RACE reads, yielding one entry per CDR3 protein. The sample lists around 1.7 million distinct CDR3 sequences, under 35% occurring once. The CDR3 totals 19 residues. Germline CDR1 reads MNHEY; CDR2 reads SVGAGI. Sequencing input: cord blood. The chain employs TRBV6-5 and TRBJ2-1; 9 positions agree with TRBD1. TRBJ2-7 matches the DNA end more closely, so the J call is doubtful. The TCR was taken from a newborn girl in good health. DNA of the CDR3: TGTGCCAGCAGTTACCTAGGACAGGGGAGCGGCAGCTCCTACAATGAGCAGTACTTC. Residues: CASSYLGQGSGSSYNEQYF.